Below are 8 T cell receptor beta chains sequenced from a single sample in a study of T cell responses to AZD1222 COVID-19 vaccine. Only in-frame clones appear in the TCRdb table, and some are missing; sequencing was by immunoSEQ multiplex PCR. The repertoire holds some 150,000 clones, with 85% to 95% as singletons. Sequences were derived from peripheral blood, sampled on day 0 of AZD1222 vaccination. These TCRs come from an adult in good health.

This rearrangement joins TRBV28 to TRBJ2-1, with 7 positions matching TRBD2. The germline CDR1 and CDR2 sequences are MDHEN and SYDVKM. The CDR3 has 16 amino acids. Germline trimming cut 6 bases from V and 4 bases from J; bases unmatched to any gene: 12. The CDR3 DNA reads TGTGCCAGCAGGGGGAGGGTGGCCAGGAGGTACAATGAGCAGTTCTTC. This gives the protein CASRGRVARRYNEQFF.

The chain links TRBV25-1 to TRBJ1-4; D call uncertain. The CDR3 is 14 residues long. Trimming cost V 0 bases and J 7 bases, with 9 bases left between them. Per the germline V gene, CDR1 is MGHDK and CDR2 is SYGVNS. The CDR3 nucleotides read TGTGCCAGCAGTGAATATTTGGCGGGTGAAAAACTGTTTTTT. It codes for CASSEYLAGEKLFF. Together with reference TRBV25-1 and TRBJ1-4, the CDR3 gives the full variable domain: EADIYQTPRYLVIGTGKKITLECSQTMGHDKMYWYQQDPGMELHLIHYSYGVNSTEKGDLSSESTVSRIRTEHFPLTLESARPSHTSQYLCASSEYLAGEKLFFGSGTQLSVL.

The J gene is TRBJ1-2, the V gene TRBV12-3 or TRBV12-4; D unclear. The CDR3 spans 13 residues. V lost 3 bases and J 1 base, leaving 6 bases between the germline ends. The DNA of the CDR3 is TGTGCCAGCAGTTTCGATAATAACTATGGCTACACCTTC. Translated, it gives CASSFDNNYGYTF.

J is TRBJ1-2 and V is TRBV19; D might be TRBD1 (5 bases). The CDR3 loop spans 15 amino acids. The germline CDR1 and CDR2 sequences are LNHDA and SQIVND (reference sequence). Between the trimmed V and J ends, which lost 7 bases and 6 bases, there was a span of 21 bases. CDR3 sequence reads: CASTLGARSMDGYTF. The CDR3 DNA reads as TGTGCCAGTACACTCGGGGCAAGGTCCATGGATGGCTACACCTTC.

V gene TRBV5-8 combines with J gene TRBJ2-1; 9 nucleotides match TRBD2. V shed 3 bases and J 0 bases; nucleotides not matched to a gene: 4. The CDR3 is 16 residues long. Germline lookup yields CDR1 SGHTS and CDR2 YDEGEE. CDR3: CASSSFSGSSYNEQFF. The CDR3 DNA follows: TGTGCCAGCAGCTCTTTTAGCGGGAGCTCCTACAATGAGCAGTTCTTC.

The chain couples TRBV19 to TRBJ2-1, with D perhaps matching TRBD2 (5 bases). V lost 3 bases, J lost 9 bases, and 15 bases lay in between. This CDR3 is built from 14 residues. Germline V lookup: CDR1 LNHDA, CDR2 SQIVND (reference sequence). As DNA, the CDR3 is TGTGCCAGTAGTATTCGTCAGAATCGGGGTGAGCAGTTCTTC. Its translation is CASSIRQNRGEQFF.

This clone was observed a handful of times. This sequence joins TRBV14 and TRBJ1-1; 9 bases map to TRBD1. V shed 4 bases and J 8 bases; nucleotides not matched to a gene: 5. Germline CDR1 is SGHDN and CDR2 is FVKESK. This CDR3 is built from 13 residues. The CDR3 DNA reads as TGTGCCAGCAGCCTCTACAGGGGGCTAGAAGCTTTCTTT. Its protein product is CASSLYRGLEAFF.

The DNA for the CDR3 is TGCAGCGTCATAGTCGGGAGTACAGGAGAGACCCAGTACTTC. Its protein is CSVIVGSTGETQYF. J is TRBJ2-5 and V is TRBV29-1; TRBD2 might be the D (6 bases). The V end was cut by 6 bases, the J end by 4 bases, with 18 bases between. The V gene's germline CDR1 is SQVTM and CDR2 ANQGSEA. The CDR3 contains 14 residues.